This T cell receptor beta chain came from a study of CD8 T cells in ankylosing spondylitis. Findings and limits, study-wide: Within matched ankylosing spondylitis synovial fluid, disease-linked clones were reportedly significantly enriched. One TCR beta motif, made up of about 8 highly homologous variants, appeared characteristic of ankylosing spondylitis blood.

With molecular barcodes, quantitative 5'-RACE was used to make the TCR beta libraries. TCRdb reprocessed the 5' RACE reads via MiXCR and lists one record per CDR3 protein. The table shows some 840,000 distinct CDR3 sequences, with over 9.5% occurring only once. In its sample, this clonotype was seen many times. Its antigen is still unknown. The CDR3 sequence is 14 residues long. Looked up from germline, CDR1 is SNHLY and CDR2 is FYNNEI. Trimming took off 5 bases at V and 4 bases at J, with 14 bases between the two ends. Specimen: blood, either unsorted or a sorted T cell fraction (not recorded which). This TCR came from a male donor with ankylosing spondylitis. The V and J genes are TRBV2 and TRBJ1-2; weak D call: TRBD1 (6 bases). The CDR3 loop is CASSRDRLAYGYTF. The CDR3 DNA sequence: TGTGCCAGCAGTAGAGACAGGTTGGCCTATGGCTACACCTTC.